Below, 9 T cell receptor beta chains from the same sample are listed, as sequenced in a study of T-cell reconstitution after alpha-beta-depleted transplantation in children. Researchers prepared the TCRbeta library using unique molecular identifiers, the study reports. TCRdb ran MiXCR on the PCR reads and lists one entry per CDR3 protein. The repertoire holds around 800,000 distinct CDR3 sequences, with approximately 15% as singletons. This specimen consisted of PBMCs, mostly from graft donor cells, obtained 360 days after TCRalphabeta/CD19-depleted stem cell transplant. These receptor sequences come from a male patient between 10 and 17 years old who had a stem cell transplant for acute lymphoblastic leukemia, so the T cells may come from the graft donor.

This clonotype was seen ten or more times. The chain carries TRBV10-2 and TRBJ1-6; 8 bases are shared with TRBD1. V shed 6 bases, J shed 9 bases, and the junction held 16 bases outside the gene matches. CDR3 length equals 17 residues. Germline CDR1 reads WSHSY; CDR2 reads SAAADI. The CDR3 nucleotides read TGCGCCAGCAGCGACGGCAGGGGGCTCAAAGGAGGTTCACCCCTCCACTTT. Amino acids: CASSDGRGLKGGSPLHF.

The table lists this clonotype with a few counts. Here the CDR3 reads CASSVRGQGPYEQYF. DNA of the CDR3: TGTGCCAGCAGTGTCCGGGGACAGGGACCCTACGAGCAGTACTTC. The chain has TRBV12-3 or TRBV12-4 and TRBJ2-7; 9 bases fit TRBD1. The CDR3 spans 15 residues. Losses at the gene ends were 5 bases for V and 2 bases for J; bases not matched to a gene: 7.

In its sample, this clonotype was seen a few times. The chain couples TRBV5-1 to TRBJ2-7; 12 bases line up with TRBD2. CDR1 SGHRS and CDR2 YFSETQ come from the germline V gene. The CDR3 consists of 18 residues. The V segment lost 2 bases and the J segment 2 bases; nucleotides outside the gene matches: 11. The CDR3 nucleotides read TGCGCCAGCAGCTTAGGACAGACTTGGACTAGCGGGGCCTACGAGCAGTACTTC. It specifies CASSLGQTWTSGAYEQYF.

Many counts were recorded for this clonotype. The V call is TRBV3-1, the J call TRBJ2-7, with D possibly being TRBD1 (6 bases). Between the trimmed V and J ends, which lost 2 bases and 1 base, there was a span of 9 bases. The CDR3 sequence is 14 residues long. Germline values: CDR1 LGHDT, CDR2 YNNKEL (reference sequence). This CDR3 reads CASSQRDTSYEQYF. The DNA for the CDR3 is TGTGCCAGCAGCCAAAGGGACACTTCCTACGAGCAGTACTTC.

This clonotype was seen a handful of times. The V call is TRBV20-1, the J call TRBJ1-2; D is unresolved. The V end lost 3 bases, the J end lost 2 bases, and 10 bases lay between the germline ends. Germline V gene lookup returns CDR1 DFQATT and CDR2 SNEGSKA (reference sequence). The CDR3 has 13 residues. The CDR3 DNA reads as TGCAGTGCTAGTTGGGTCGAGAACTATGGCTACACCTTC. Translation gives CSASWVENYGYTF.

The rearrangement joins TRBV27 to TRBJ2-7; TRBD1 aligns across 8 bases. Trimming removed 5 bases from V and 6 bases from J; junction bases left unmatched: 9. This CDR3 region has 14 residues. The germline gives CDR1 MNHEY, CDR2 SMNVEV (reference sequence). DNA of the CDR3: TGTGCCAGCAGTCCCAGGGGGCGCAGAGGCGAGCAGTACTTC. Its translation: CASSPRGRRGEQYF.

This clonotype was recorded a few times. The chain carries TRBV11-2 and TRBJ1-2; 7 positions agree with TRBD1. Germline CDR1 and CDR2: SGHAT and FQNNGV. The CDR3 is made up of 14 amino acids. Germline trimming cut 5 bases from V and 3 bases from J; bases unmatched to any gene: 6. This CDR3 is CASSALTGYYGYTF. DNA for the CDR3: TGTGCCAGCAGCGCGTTGACAGGGTACTATGGCTACACCTTC.

The rearrangement links TRBV5-1 to TRBJ2-1; TRBD2 matches 13 bases. V lost 4 bases, J lost 0 bases, and 4 bases stayed unmatched. CDR1 and CDR2 (germline): SGHRS, YFSETQ. The CDR3 length is 17 residues. Here the CDR3 DNA reads TGCGCCAGCAGCGGAAGGACTAGCGGGAGCTCCTACAATGAGCAGTTCTTC. Translation: CASSGRTSGSSYNEQFF.

This clonotype was observed a handful of times. V gene TRBV20-1 combines with J gene TRBJ2-1; TRBD1 aligns across 9 bases. The length of the CDR3 is 16 residues. V was pared by 0 bases and J by 8 bases, with 11 bases of the junction left unmatched. Germline V CDR1 and CDR2: DFQATT, SNEGSKA (reference sequence). The CDR3: CSARDRTGEGGYEQFF. CDR3 sequence (DNA): TGCAGTGCTAGAGATCGGACAGGGGAAGGCGGGTATGAGCAGTTCTTC.